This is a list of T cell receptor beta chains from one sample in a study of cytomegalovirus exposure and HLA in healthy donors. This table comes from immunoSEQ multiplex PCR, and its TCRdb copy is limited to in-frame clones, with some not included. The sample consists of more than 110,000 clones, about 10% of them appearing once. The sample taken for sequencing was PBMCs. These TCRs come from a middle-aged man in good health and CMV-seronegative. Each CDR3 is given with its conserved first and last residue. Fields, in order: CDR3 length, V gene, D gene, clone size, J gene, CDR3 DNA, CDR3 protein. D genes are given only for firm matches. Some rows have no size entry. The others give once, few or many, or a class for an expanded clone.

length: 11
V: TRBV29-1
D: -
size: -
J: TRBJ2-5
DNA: TGCAGCGTTGGTAGGAGAGAGACCCAGTACTTC
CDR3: CSVGRRETQYF

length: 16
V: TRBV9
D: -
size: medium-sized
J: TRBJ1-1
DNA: TGTGCCAGCAGCGTAGGGGGAGGAGAGGGGAACACTGAAGCTTTCTTT
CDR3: CASSVGGGEGNTEAFF

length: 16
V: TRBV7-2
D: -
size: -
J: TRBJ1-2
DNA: TGTGCCAGCAGCTTGTCGGGACACAAAGCTAACTATGGCTACACCTTC
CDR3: CASSLSGHKANYGYTF

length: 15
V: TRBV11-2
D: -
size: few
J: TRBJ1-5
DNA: TGTGCCAGCAGCGTCGGCAGGGGTGGCAATCAGCCCCAGCATTTT
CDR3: CASSVGRGGNQPQHF

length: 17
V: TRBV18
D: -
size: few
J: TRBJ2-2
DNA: TGTGCCAGCTCACCACGGGCAGCCCGAGCGGACACCGGGGAGCTGTTTTTT
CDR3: CASSPRAARADTGELFF

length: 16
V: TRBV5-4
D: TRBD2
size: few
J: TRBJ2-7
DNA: TGTGCCAGCACCCCGAACGGGCGGGGGGCTCTCAACGAGCAGTACTTC
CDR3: CASTPNGRGALNEQYF

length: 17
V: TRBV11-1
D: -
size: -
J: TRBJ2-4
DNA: TGTGCCAGCAGCTTTCTAGGGGAAGCCCTAGCCAAAAACATTCAGTACTTC
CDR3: CASSFLGEALAKNIQYF

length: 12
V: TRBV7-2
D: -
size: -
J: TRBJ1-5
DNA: TGTGCCAGCACCAGTCCTAATCAGCCCCAGCATTTT
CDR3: CASTSPNQPQHF

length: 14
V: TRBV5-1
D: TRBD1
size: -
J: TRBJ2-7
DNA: TGCGCCAGCAGCTTGGGACAGGGTGCCTACGAGCAGTACTTC
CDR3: CASSLGQGAYEQYF

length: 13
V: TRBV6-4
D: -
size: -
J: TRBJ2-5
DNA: TGTGCCAGCATTAAGGACACCCAAGAGACCCAGTACTTC
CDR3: CASIKDTQETQYF

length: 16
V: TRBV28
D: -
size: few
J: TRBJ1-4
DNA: TGTGCCATCGGACCCGGACAGCCTTCAACTAATGAAAAACTGTTTTTT
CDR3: CAIGPGQPSTNEKLFF

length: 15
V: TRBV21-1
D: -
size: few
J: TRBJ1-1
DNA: TGTGCCAGCAGCAAGCCACCGACTTTGAACACTGAAGCTTTCTTT
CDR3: CASSKPPTLNTEAFF

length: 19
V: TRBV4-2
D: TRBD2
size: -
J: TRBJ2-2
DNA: TGTGCCAGCAGCCAAGATCTTGGGGGAGCGGGAGGGTTCGGCAGGGAGCTGTTTTTT
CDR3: CASSQDLGGAGGFGRELFF

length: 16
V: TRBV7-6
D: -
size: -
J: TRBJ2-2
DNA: TGTGCCAGCAGCTCCACCACCGCAGGGTACACCGGGGAGCTGTTTTTT
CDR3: CASSSTTAGYTGELFF

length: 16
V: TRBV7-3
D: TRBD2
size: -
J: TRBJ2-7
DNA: TGTGCCAGCAGCGCCCTCGTTTCTAGCGGGAGTCACGAGCAGTACTTC
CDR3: CASSALVSSGSHEQYF

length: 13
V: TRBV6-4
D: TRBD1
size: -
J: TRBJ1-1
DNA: TGTGCCAGCAGACAGGGGCCGGGCACTGAAGCTTTCTTT
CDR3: CASRQGPGTEAFF

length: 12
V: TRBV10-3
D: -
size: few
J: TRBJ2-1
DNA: TGTGCCATCAGTGGGACTCCGGATGAGCAGTTCTTC
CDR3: CAISGTPDEQFF

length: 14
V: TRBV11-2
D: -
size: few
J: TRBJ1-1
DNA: TGTGCCAGCAGCTTCGGGGGAGGGAACACTGAAGCTTTCTTT
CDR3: CASSFGGGNTEAFF

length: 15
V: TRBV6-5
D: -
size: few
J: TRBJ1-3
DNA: TGTGCCAGCAGCGCCCGGACTCTCTGGGGAAACACCATATATTTT
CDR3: CASSARTLWGNTIYF

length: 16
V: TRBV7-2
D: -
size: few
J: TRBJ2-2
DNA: TGTGCCAGCAGCCCAGCTCGGGGGATGGACACCGGGGAGCTGTTTTTT
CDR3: CASSPARGMDTGELFF

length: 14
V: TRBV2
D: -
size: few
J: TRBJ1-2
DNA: TGTGCCAGCAGTGTTGACAGCGCTAACTATGGCTACACCTTC
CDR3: CASSVDSANYGYTF

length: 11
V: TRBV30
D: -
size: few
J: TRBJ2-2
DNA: TGTGCTTCTCTTATTACCGGGGAGCTGTTTTTT
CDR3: CASLITGELFF

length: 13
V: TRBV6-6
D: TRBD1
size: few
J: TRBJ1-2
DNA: TGTGCCAGCAGCCGCCCGACAGGGGATGGCTACACCTTC
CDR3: CASSRPTGDGYTF

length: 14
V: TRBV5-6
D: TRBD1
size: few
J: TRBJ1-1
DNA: TGTGCCAGCAGCTTTCTACAGGGGGTGTCTGAAGCTTTCTTT
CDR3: CASSFLQGVSEAFF

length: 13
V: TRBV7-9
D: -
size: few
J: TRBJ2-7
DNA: TGTGCCAGCAGCCGTGACACCACCTACGAGCAGTACTTC
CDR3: CASSRDTTYEQYF

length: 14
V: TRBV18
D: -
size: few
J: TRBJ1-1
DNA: TGTGCCAGCTCACCGGTCGCGCGGAACACTGAAGCTTTCTTT
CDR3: CASSPVARNTEAFF

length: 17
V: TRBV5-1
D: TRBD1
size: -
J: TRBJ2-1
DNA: TGCGCCAGCAGCTTGGCCGTGGGGACAGTTTCAGGTAATGAGCAGTTCTTC
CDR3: CASSLAVGTVSGNEQFF

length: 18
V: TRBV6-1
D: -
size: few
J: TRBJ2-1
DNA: TGTGCCAGCAGTGAATTTTATCTGACCCGCAGGGGCTACAATGAGCAGTTCTTC
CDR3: CASSEFYLTRRGYNEQFF

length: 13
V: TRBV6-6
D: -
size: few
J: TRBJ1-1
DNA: TGTGCCAGCAGTCGGACAGAGAACACTGAAGCTTTCTTT
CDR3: CASSRTENTEAFF

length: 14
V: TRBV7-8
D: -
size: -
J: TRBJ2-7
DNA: TGTGCCAGCAGCCTCCGGATGACAAGTTACGAGCAGTACTTC
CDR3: CASSLRMTSYEQYF

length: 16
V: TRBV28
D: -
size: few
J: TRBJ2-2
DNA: TGTGCCAGTGGAGGCGTGGGGAGAGTTAACACCGGGGAGCTGTTTTTT
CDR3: CASGGVGRVNTGELFF

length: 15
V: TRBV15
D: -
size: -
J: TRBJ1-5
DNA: TGTGCCACCAGCAGGATCCGGGTTCCCAATCAGCCCCAGCATTTT
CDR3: CATSRIRVPNQPQHF